This record looks at one T cell receptor beta chain sequence and its context. Its antigen is undetermined. The junction shows a germline mismatch at one end, possibly a read error. The sample originates from a study of spatial heterogeneity in lung cancer. Study information: Sequence detection consistently recorded a greater number of beta-chain than alpha-chain sequences. In the raw reads, each unique TCR and UMI combination was present more than ten times on average. Broader study findings: Ubiquitous expanded tumor TCRs were seen in blood more at resection than at follow-up.

Each CDR3 protein gets one entry after TCRdb re-called the 5' RACE reads with MiXCR. The sample lists around 98,000 distinct CDR3 sequences, roughly a fifth seen once, with roughly a fifth in the top ten. This sample's time point: blood at routine non-recurrence follow-up after resection. Here the sequenced sample was PBMCs, taken at follow-up. The TCR sequence derives from a male donor with early-stage non-small cell lung cancer.

CDR3 amino acids: CVSSPRPGGATNEKLFF. CDR3 DNA sequence: TGTGTCAGCAGCCCCCGACCGGGGGGCGCAACTAATGAAAAACTGTTTTTT. The chain couples TRBV7-2 to TRBJ1-4, with D tentatively TRBD1 (6 bases). This CDR3 is 17 amino acids long. Per the germline V gene, CDR1 is SGHTA and CDR2 is FQGNSA.